The 19 T cell receptor beta chains below all came from one sample that was sequenced in a study of identical twins. TCRdb redid the calling of the 5' RACE reads with MiXCR, one entry per CDR3 protein. Of approximately 220,000 distinct CDR3 sequences listed, around 8% are singletons. The sample was also linked to a second study, of yellow fever vaccine responses in identical twins.

Sequenced material: memory (CD45RO+) T cells sorted from blood. All receptors derive from a woman aged 18-35 years in good health.

This clonotype was detected a few times. The rearrangement uses TRBV7-2 and TRBJ1-6; TRBD1 is a possible D gene (5 bases). The germline V and J ends were trimmed by 6 bases and 5 bases, with 20 bases remaining between them. CDR1 and CDR2 from the germline V gene are SGHTA and FQGNSA. This CDR3 is 17 amino acids long. DNA of the CDR3: TGTGCCAGCAGAGCAGGGCCCAAGACCCTGGATAATTCACCCCTCCACTTT. This translates into CASRAGPKTLDNSPLHF. The full variable domain, rest sourced from reference TRBV7-2 and TRBJ1-6, is GAGVSQSPSNKVTEKGKDVELRCDPISGHTALYWYRQSLGQGLEFLIYFQGNSAPDKSGLPSDRFSAERTGGSVSTLTIQRTQQEDSAVYLCASRAGPKTLDNSPLHFGNGTRLTVT.

This clonotype was seen ten or more times. V usage is TRBV29-1 and J usage is TRBJ1-1; possible D gene TRBD1, 6 bases. The germline gives CDR1 SQVTM, CDR2 ANQGSEA. This CDR3 has 12 residues. V lost 7 bases to trimming and J lost 1 base, with 10 bases between them. The CDR3: CSAGVGNTEAFF. Written as DNA, the CDR3 is TGCAGCGCAGGGGTTGGGAACACTGAAGCTTTCTTT.

J is TRBJ2-7 and V is TRBV4-3, with a weak D call TRBD2 (6 bases). Per the germline V gene, CDR1 is LGHNA and CDR2 is YSLEER. The CDR3 is 15 residues long. Trimming took 0 bases from V and 1 from J, leaving 10 bases between them. CDR3 nucleotides: TGCGCCAGCAGCCAAGATACGACTAGATCCTACGAGCAGTACTTC. The encoded protein is CASSQDTTRSYEQYF.

V is TRBV25-1 and J is TRBJ2-3; 8 bases map to TRBD1. The junction had 25 bases not matched to a gene; V was cut back by 3 bases and J by 5 bases. Germline CDR1 and CDR2: MGHDK and SYGVNS. The CDR3 contains 21 residues. CDR3 loop: CASSDLNRTGKRVGERDTQYF. CDR3 nucleotides: TGTGCCAGCAGTGATCTTAATAGGACAGGGAAGCGCGTCGGGGAGCGAGATACGCAGTATTTT.

The rearrangement links TRBV6-5 to TRBJ2-7; a possible D gene is TRBD2 (6 bases). V was cut by 0 bases and J by 3 bases, with 9 bases left in between. This CDR3 is 14 amino acids long. CDR1 MNHEY and CDR2 SVGAGI come from the germline V gene. The CDR3 here is CASSYSGGVYEQYF. The CDR3 DNA sequence: TGTGCCAGCAGTTACTCGGGGGGAGTCTACGAGCAGTACTTC.

This clonotype was observed a handful of times. This chain joins TRBV29-1 and TRBJ1-1; D uncertain. This CDR3 region has 11 residues. V shed 4 bases and J shed 7 bases, with 10 bases lying between them. CDR1 and CDR2 (germline): SQVTM, ANQGSEA. Written as DNA, the CDR3 is TGCAGCGTTGTAGGCTTTGTTGAAGCTTTCTTT. Translating it yields CSVVGFVEAFF.

This clonotype was picked up many times. CDR3 sequence reads: CATSDLPSDRHLGNEQFF. DNA of the CDR3: TGTGCCACCAGTGATTTACCAAGCGACAGGCACCTCGGGAATGAGCAGTTCTTC. The J gene is TRBJ2-1, the V gene TRBV24-1; D possibly corresponds to TRBD1 (6 bases). Germline CDR1 reads KGHDR; CDR2 reads SFDVKD. V lost 1 base to trimming and J lost 7 bases, with 22 bases between them. The CDR3 length is 18 residues.

This clonotype occurred a few times. CDR3 nucleotide sequence: TGCAGTGCTAGACCGATAGCGGGGATCTCCTACGAGCAGTACTTC. It yields the protein CSARPIAGISYEQYF. V is TRBV20-1 and J is TRBJ2-7; 8 bases are shared with TRBD2. This CDR3 is 15 amino acids long. The J segment lost 0 bases and the V segment lost 2 bases, leaving 6 bases of the junction unmatched. CDR1 and CDR2 (germline): DFQATT, SNEGSKA (reference sequence).

This clonotype was seen ten or more times. This chain connects TRBV5-1 to TRBJ2-5, with 7 positions matching TRBD1. With V trimmed by 7 bases and J by 4 bases, 10 bases remained unmatched. Germline V gene data show CDR1 as SGHRS and CDR2 as YFSETQ. The CDR3 length is 14 residues. CDR3 bases: TGCGCCAGCGGGACCGGTACAGGGGTAGAGACCCAGTACTTC. It translates to CASGTGTGVETQYF.

This clonotype was counted only a few times. The chain couples TRBV9 to TRBJ2-2; D not certain. Trimming took 0 bases from V and 1 from J, leaving 10 bases between them. Germline V CDR1 and CDR2: SGDLS, YYNGEE. The CDR3 has 16 amino acids. CDR3 amino acids: CASSVGGTWNTGELFF. The CDR3 coding sequence is TGTGCCAGCAGCGTAGGCGGTACTTGGAACACCGGGGAGCTGTTTTTT.

The CDR3 spells CASSGLAVAKNIQYF. In nucleotides, the CDR3 is TGCGCCAGCAGTGGGCTAGCGGTAGCCAAAAACATTCAGTACTTC. V usage is TRBV10-2 and J usage is TRBJ2-4; TRBD2 matches at 7 bases. Germline CDR1 and CDR2: WSHSY and SAAADI. J gave up 0 bases and V 4 bases, and 3 bases lay outside the gene matches. This CDR3 is 15 amino acids long.

The sample holds many counts of this clonotype. The chain recombines TRBV4-2 with TRBJ2-7; D remains ambiguous. Germline V gene sequence: CDR1 LGHNA, CDR2 YNFKEQ. The germline V and J ends were trimmed by 0 bases and 3 bases, with 18 bases remaining between them. This CDR3 comprises 17 residues. Here the CDR3 reads CASSQDHSSVFNYEQYF. The CDR3 nucleotides are TGTGCCAGCAGCCAAGATCATAGCTCCGTCTTTAACTACGAGCAGTACTTC.

This clonotype was seen a handful of times. J is TRBJ1-2 and V is TRBV20-1, with TRBD1 matching over 8 bases. In germline, CDR1 is DFQATT, CDR2 SNEGSKA (reference sequence). The ends lost 3 bases at V and 5 bases at J; junction bases unmatched: 8. The CDR3 is made up of 14 amino acids. CDR3 protein: CSARATGGRYGYTF. CDR3 bases: TGCAGTGCTAGGGCCACAGGGGGACGGTATGGCTACACCTTC.

This sequence joins TRBV7-2 and TRBJ2-3; the match to TRBD2 covers 10 bases. This CDR3 comprises 16 residues. V gave up 0 bases and J gave up 4 bases; unmatched junction bases: 4. Germline loops: CDR1 SGHTA, CDR2 FQGNSA. The CDR3 DNA sequence: TGTGCCAGCAGCTTAGCAGCGGGGGGGCGGGCAGATACGCAGTATTTT. This encodes CASSLAAGGRADTQYF.

This clonotype occurred many times. This chain joins TRBV7-9 and TRBJ2-7; D not certain. V gave up 5 bases and J gave up 0 bases, with 11 bases separating them. The CDR3 has 14 amino acids. Germline CDR1 and CDR2: SEHNR and FQNEAQ (reference sequence). This CDR3 is CASSQTPSSYEQYF. The CDR3 DNA is TGTGCCAGCAGCCAGACCCCGAGCTCCTACGAGCAGTACTTC.

The chain recombines TRBV9 with TRBJ2-1; possibly TRBD2 for D (5 bases). CDR3 length equals 11 residues. V lost 2 bases, J lost 8 bases, and 5 bases lay in between. Germline CDR1 SGDLS, CDR2 YYNGEE. In DNA, the CDR3 is TGTGCCAGCAGCGTCGGGGATGAGCAGTTCTTC. Translated: CASSVGDEQFF.

This clonotype has a handful of counts. This rearrangement joins TRBV28 to TRBJ1-1; perhaps TRBD1 as D (6 bases). Trimming pared 6 bases from V and 5 bases from J, leaving 16 bases between. Germline CDR1 MDHEN, CDR2 SYDVKM. The length of the CDR3 is 14 residues. CDR3 sequence (DNA): TGTGCCAGCAGGTCGCAGGGGAGGGGAACTGAAGCTTTCTTT. Amino acids: CASRSQGRGTEAFF.

V gene TRBV27 combines with J gene TRBJ2-7; D possibly corresponds to TRBD1 (6 bases). This CDR3 contains 14 residues. V dropped 5 bases and J dropped 7 bases, with 18 bases sitting between them. The germline V gene has CDR1 MNHEY and CDR2 SMNVEV (reference sequence). Here the CDR3 reads CASSPYVGAGEQYF. CDR3 sequence (DNA): TGTGCCAGCAGTCCTTACGTGGGGGCCGGGGAGCAGTACTTC.

The sample holds a few counts of this clonotype. The J gene is TRBJ2-3, the V gene TRBV18; D is uncertain. V shed 1 base and J shed 6 bases, with 8 bases lying between them. The germline V gene encodes CDR1 KGHSH and CDR2 LQKENI. This CDR3 comprises 13 residues. CDR3 loop: CASSPLEGDTQYF. Written as DNA, the CDR3 is TGTGCCAGCTCACCACTGGAAGGGGATACGCAGTATTTT. The full variable domain, rest sourced from reference TRBV18 and TRBJ2-3, is NAGVMQNPRHLVRRRGQEARLRCSPMKGHSHVYWYRQLPEEGLKFMVYLQKENIIDESGMPKERFSAEFPKEGPSILRIQQVVRGDSAAYFCASSPLEGDTQYFGPGTRLTVL.